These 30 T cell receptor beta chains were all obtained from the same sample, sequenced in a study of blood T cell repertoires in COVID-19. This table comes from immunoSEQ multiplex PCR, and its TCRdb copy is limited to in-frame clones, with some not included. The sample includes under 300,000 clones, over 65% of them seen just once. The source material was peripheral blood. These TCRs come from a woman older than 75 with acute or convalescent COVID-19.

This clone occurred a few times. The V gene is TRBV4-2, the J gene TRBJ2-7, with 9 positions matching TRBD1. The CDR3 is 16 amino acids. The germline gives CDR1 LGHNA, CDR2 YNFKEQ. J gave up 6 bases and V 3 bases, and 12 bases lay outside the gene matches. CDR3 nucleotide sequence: TGTGCCAGCAGCCACCCGTCCGGGACAGGGATAAGCGAGCAGTACTTC. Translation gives CASSHPSGTGISEQYF.

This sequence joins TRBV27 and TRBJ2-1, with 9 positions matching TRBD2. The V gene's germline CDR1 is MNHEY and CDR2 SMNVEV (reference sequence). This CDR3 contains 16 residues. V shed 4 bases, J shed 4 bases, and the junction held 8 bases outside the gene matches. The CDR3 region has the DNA TGTGCCAGCAGTTCAAGGGCGGGGGGGGCGTACAATGAGCAGTTCTTC. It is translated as CASSSRAGGAYNEQFF.

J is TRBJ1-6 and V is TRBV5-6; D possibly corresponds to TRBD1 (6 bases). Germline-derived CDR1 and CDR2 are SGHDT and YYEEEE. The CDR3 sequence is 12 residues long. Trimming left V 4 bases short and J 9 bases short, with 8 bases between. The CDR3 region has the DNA TGTGCCAGCAGCCAGGACAGTTCACCCCTCCACTTT. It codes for CASSQDSSPLHF. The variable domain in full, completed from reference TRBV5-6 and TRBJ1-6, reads DAGVTQSPTHLIKTRGQQVTLRCSPKSGHDTVSWYQQALGQGPQFIFQYYEEEERQRGNFPDRFSGHQFPNYSSELNVNALLLGDSALYLCASSQDSSPLHFGNGTRLTVT.

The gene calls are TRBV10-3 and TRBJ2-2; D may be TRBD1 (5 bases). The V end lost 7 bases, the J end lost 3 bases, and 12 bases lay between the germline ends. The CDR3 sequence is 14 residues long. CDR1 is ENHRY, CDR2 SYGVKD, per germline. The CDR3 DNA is TGTGCCATCAAATCGCAGGGTGACACCGGGGAGCTGTTTTTT. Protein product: CAIKSQGDTGELFF.

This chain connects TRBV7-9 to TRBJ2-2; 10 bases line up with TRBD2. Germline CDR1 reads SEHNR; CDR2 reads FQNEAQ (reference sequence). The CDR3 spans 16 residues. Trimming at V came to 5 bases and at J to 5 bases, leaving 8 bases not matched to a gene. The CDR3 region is CASSRIAGGGTGELFF. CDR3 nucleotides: TGTGCCAGCAGCCGAATAGCGGGAGGCGGGACCGGGGAGCTGTTTTTT.

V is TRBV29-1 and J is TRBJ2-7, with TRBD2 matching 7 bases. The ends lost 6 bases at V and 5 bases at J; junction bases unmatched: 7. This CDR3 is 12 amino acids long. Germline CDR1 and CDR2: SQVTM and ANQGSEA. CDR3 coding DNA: TGCAGCGTGAGGGTAAGCGGGGACGAGCAGTACTTC. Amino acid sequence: CSVRVSGDEQYF.

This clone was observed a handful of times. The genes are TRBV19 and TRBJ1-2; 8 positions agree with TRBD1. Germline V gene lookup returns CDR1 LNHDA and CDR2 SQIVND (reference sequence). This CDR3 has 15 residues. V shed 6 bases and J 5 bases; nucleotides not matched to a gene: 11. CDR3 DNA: TGTGCCAGTAGCGACACGACAGGGGTTGGGTATGGCTACACCTTC. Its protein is CASSDTTGVGYGYTF.

CDR3 protein: CASRNGVGGQETQYF. The CDR3 nucleotides read TGTGCCAGCAGAAACGGAGTTGGGGGGCAAGAGACCCAGTACTTC. The chain recombines TRBV6-5 with TRBJ2-5; weak D call: TRBD2 (6 bases). Per germline, CDR1 MNHEY and CDR2 SVGAGI. V was clipped by 6 bases and J by 2 bases, with 16 bases between them. This CDR3 is 15 amino acids long.

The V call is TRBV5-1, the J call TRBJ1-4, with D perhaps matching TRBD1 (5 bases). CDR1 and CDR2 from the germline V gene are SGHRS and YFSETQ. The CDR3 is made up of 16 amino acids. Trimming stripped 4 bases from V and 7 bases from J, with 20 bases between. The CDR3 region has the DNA TGCGCCAGCAGCCCTCGGCCTTCAGGGTCTGGTGAAAAACTGTTTTTT. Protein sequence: CASSPRPSGSGEKLFF. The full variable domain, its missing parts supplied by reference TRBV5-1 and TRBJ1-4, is KAGVTQTPRYLIKTRGQQVTLSCSPISGHRSVSWYQQTPGQGLQFLFEYFSETQRNKGNFPGRFSGRQFSNSRSEMNVSTLELGDSALYLCASSPRPSGSGEKLFFGSGTQLSVL.

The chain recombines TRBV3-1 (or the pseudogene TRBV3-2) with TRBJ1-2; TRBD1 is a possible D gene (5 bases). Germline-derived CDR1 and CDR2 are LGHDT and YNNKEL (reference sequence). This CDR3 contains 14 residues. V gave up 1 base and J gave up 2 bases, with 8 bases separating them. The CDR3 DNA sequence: TGTGCCAGCAGCCAAGGAAACAGGAACTATGGCTACACCTTC. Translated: CASSQGNRNYGYTF.

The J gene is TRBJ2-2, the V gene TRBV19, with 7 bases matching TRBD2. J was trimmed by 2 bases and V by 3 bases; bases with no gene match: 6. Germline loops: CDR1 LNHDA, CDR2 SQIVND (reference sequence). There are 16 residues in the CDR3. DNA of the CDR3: TGTGCCAGTAGTATGTTCGGCGGGAGCAACACCGGGGAGCTGTTTTTT. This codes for CASSMFGGSNTGELFF.

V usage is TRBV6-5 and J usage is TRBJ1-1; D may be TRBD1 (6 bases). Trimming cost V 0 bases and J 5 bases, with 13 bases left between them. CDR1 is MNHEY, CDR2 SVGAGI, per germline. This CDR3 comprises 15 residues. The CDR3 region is CASSYSTQGSTEAFF. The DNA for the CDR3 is TGTGCCAGCAGTTACTCGACTCAGGGGTCGACTGAAGCTTTCTTT.

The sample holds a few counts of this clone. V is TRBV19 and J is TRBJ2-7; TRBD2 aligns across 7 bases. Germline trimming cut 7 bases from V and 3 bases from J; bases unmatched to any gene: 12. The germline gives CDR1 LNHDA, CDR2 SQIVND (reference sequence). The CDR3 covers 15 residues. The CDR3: CASTTGFGRDYEQYF. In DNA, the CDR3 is TGTGCCAGTACCACCGGTTTTGGGAGGGACTACGAGCAGTACTTC.

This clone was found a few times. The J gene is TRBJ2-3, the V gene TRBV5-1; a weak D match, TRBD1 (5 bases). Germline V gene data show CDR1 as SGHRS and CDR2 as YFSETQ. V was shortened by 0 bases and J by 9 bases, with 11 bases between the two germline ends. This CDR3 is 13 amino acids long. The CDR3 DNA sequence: TGCGCCAGCAGCTTGGATGGGGCGTTCACGCAGTATTTT. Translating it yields CASSLDGAFTQYF.

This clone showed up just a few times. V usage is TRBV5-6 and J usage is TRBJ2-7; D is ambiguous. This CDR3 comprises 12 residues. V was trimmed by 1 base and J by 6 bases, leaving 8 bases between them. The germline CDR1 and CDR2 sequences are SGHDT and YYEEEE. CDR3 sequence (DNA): TGTGCCAGCAGCTTGAGCCGCGGCGAGCAGTACTTC. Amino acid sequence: CASSLSRGEQYF.

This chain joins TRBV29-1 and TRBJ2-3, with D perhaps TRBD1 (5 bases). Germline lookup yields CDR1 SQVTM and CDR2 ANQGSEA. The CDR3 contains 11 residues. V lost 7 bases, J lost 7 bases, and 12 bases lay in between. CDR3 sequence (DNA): TGCAGCGGCCTCGCAGGGAATACGCAGTATTTT. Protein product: CSGLAGNTQYF.

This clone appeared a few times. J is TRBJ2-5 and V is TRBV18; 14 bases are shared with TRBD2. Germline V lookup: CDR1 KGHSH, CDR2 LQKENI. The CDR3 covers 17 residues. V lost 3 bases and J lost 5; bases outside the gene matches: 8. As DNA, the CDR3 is TGTGCCAGCTCACCGGCGGGACTAGCGGGAGCCCCGGAGACCCAGTACTTC. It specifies CASSPAGLAGAPETQYF.

The CDR3: CASTGTGPLYSYNSPLHF. DNA for the CDR3: TGTGCCAGCACCGGGACAGGGCCACTATACTCCTATAATTCACCCCTCCACTTT. The rearrangement links TRBV2 to TRBJ1-6; 9 bases are a match to TRBD1. The CDR3 extends over 18 amino acids. The germline V gene encodes CDR1 SNHLY and CDR2 FYNNEI. V dropped 7 bases and J dropped 0; count of bases not matched to a gene: 10.

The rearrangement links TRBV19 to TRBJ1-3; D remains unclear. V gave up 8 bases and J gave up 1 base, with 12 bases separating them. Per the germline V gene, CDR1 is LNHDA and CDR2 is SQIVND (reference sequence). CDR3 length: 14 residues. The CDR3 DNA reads TGTGCCAGTTGGAGAGCTGCTTCTGGAAACACCATATATTTT. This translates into CASWRAASGNTIYF.

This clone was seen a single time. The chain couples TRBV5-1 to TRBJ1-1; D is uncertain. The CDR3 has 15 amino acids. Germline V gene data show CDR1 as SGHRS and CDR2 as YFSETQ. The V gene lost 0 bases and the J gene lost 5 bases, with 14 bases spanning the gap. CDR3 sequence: CASSLEASVRTEAFF. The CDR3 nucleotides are TGCGCCAGCAGCTTGGAAGCGTCCGTGAGAACTGAAGCTTTCTTT.

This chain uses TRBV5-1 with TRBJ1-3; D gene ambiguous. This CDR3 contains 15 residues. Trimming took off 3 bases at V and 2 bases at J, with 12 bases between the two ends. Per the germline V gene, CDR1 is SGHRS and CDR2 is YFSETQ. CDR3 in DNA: TGCGCCAGCAGCTATGCGACATCGCCTGGAAACACCATATATTTT. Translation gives CASSYATSPGNTIYF.

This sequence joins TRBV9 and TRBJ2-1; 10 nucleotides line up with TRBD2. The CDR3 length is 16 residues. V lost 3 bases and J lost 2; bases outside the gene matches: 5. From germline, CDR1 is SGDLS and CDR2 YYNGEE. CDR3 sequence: CASSGTLAGPYNEQFF. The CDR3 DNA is TGTGCCAGCAGCGGGACACTAGCGGGGCCCTACAATGAGCAGTTCTTC.

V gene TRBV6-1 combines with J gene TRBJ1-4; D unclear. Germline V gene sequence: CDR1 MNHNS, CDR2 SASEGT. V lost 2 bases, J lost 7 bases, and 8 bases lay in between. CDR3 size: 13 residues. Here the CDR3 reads CASSEPGLEKLFF. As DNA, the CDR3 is TGTGCCAGCAGTGAACCGGGTCTTGAAAAACTGTTTTTT.

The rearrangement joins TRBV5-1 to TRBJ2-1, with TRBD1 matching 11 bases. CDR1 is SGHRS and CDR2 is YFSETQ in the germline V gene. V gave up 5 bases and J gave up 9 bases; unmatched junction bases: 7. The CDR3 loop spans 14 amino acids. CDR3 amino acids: CASSTDRGPVEQFF. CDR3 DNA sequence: TGCGCCAGCAGTACGGACAGGGGGCCGGTTGAGCAGTTCTTC.

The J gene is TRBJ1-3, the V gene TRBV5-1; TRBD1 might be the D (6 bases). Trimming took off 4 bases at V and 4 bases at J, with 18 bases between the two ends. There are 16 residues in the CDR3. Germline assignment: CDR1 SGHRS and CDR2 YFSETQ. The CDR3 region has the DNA TGCGCCAGCAGCCTCGGGACCAGCCAGGGGGGAAACACCATATATTTT. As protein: CASSLGTSQGGNTIYF.

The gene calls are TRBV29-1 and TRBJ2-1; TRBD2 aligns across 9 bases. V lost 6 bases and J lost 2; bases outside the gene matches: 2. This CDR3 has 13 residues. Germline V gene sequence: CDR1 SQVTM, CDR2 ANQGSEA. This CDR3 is CSVKRGAYNEQFF. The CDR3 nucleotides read TGCAGCGTGAAGCGGGGGGCCTACAATGAGCAGTTCTTC.

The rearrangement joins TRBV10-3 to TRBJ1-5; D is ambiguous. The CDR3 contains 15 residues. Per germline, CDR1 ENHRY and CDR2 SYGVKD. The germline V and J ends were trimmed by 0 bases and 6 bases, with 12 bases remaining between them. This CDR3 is CAISESLRVAQPQHF. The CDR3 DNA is TGTGCCATCAGTGAGTCGCTCCGGGTTGCTCAGCCCCAGCATTTT.

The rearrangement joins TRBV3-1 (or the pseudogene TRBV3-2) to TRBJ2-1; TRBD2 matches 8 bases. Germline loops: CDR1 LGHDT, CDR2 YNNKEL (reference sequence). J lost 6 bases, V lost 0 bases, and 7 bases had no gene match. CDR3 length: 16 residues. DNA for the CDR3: TGTGCCAGCAGCCAAGATTCCGGGAGGGGTGGCAATGAGCAGTTCTTC. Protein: CASSQDSGRGGNEQFF.

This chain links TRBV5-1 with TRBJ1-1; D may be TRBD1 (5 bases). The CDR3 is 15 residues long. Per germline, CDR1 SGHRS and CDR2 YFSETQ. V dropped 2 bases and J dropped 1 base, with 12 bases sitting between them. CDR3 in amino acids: CASSFSPQGNTEAFF. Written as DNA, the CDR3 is TGCGCCAGCAGCTTTTCCCCTCAGGGGAACACTGAAGCTTTCTTT.

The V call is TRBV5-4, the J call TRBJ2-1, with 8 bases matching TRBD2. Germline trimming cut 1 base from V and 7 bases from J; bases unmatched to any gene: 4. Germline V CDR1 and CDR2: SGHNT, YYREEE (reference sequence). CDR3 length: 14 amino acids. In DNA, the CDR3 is TGTGCCAGCAGCTTGAAGACGGGAGGGAATGAGCAGTTCTTC. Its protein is CASSLKTGGNEQFF.